This TCR beta chain was profiled in a study of blood T cell repertoires in COVID-19. Looked up from germline, CDR1 is LGHNA and CDR2 is YNFKEQ. This CDR3 is built from 18 residues. J lost 0 bases, V lost 0 bases, and 6 bases had no gene match. Under the authors' procedure: Amplifying reference gene primers gave estimates of nucleated cell counts. TCRdb's table, derived via immunoSEQ multiplex PCR, lists solely in-frame clones and lacks some. V, J and clone size are those of that table, while D and trimming were read from the DNA. The repertoire has 55,000 to 70,000 clones, about 89% of them found once; the top ten carry over 6.5%.

Sequenced: peripheral blood. This chain uses TRBV4-2 with TRBJ2-1; TRBD2 matches at 9 bases. The source is a man in his 60s with acute or convalescent COVID-19. CDR3 sequence reads: CASSQEGSRGGSYNEQFF. CDR3 nucleotide sequence: TGTGCCAGCAGCCAAGAAGGGTCGCGGGGGGGCTCCTACAATGAGCAGTTCTTC.